A selection of T cell receptor beta chains follows, all from one sample in a study of shared clonotypes between healthy human individuals. The data were produced by immunoSEQ multiplex PCR, yet TCRdb's version contains in-frame clones alone and is incomplete. Of around 2.1 million clones listed, approximately 94% are singletons. Sequencing was performed on naive CD4+ T cells sorted from blood. All receptors come from a man aged 18 to 30 in good health. CDR3s include the opening cysteine and the closing phenylalanine or tryptophan. The D gene is left open where the match is weak. Size values are once, few and many counts, or a class for expanded clones, and some rows have none.

D,size,J,V,DNA,CDR3
-,once,TRBJ2-3,TRBV6-1,TGTGCCAGCAGTGAAATGGCGAGTACAGATACGCAGTATTTT,CASSEMASTDTQYF
-,-,TRBJ1-1,TRBV20-1,TGCAGTGCGGAGAAGGGATTTGAAGCTTTCTTT,CSAEKGFEAFF
-,-,TRBJ1-1,TRBV23-1,TGCGCCAGCAGTCAATCCCCCTGGCTTAGGAACATGAACACTGAAGCTTTCTTT,CASSQSPWLRNMNTEAFF
-,-,TRBJ1-2,TRBV28,TGTGCCAGCAGTTTAGGATACAGGGCGTATGGCTACACCTTC,CASSLGYRAYGYTF
-,-,TRBJ2-7,TRBV18,TGTGCCAGCTCACCACCGGGAAGGTCCTACGAGCAGTACTTC,CASSPPGRSYEQYF
-,-,TRBJ1-1,TRBV9,TGTGCCAGCAGCGTAGGTTGGAGGAGGACTGAAGCTTTCTTT,CASSVGWRRTEAFF
-,-,TRBJ2-5,TRBV7-2,TGTGCCAGCAGCTTAGCCGGACGGGTAGAAGAGACCCAGTACTTC,CASSLAGRVEETQYF
-,-,TRBJ2-7,TRBV7-2,TGTGCCAGCAGCTTAGACCCGGGACGGAAATCCTACGAGCAGTACTTC,CASSLDPGRKSYEQYF
TRBD2,few,TRBJ2-5,TRBV2,TGTGCCAGCAGTGATGAGCGGGGGCTGGAGACCCAGTACTTC,CASSDERGLETQYF
-,-,TRBJ1-5,TRBV5-4,TGTGCCACCTCGGGGGGGGGTTCGAGCAATCAGCCCCAGCATTTT,CATSGGGSSNQPQHF
-,few,TRBJ1-6,TRBV7-6,TGTGCCAGCAGCCCCGGCTCAGGGTCTCGGGGGAATTCACCCCTCCACTTT,CASSPGSGSRGNSPLHF
-,once,TRBJ2-7,TRBV29-1,TGCAGCGTCAAAACCCTAGGTTTAGACTACGAGCAGTACTTC,CSVKTLGLDYEQYF